This TCR beta chain is drawn from a study of blood T cell repertoires in COVID-19. Study as a whole: Acute and convalescent COVID-19 samples came from the United States, Italy and Spain. T cells, B-cell-depleted T cells, or PBMCs supplied cDNA or gDNA.

Germline assignment: CDR1 KGHSH and CDR2 LQKENI. The CDR3 totals 13 residues. Trimming stripped 2 bases from V and 11 bases from J, with 15 bases between. In the original workflow: For nucleated cells, counts were estimated from reference gene primer amplification. TCRdb's copy holds only in-frame clones and misses some; the assay was immunoSEQ multiplex PCR. The V and J calls and clone size are taken from that table; D and trimming were inferred from the DNA. The sample lists around 190,000 clones; around 85% were seen once. Sequencing was performed on peripheral blood. The receptor was derived from a man aged 25-45 years with acute or convalescent COVID-19. This chain uses TRBV18 with TRBJ1-1; D might be TRBD1 (5 bases). The CDR3 protein is CASSPGAGFDAFF. CDR3 DNA sequence: TGTGCCAGCTCACCAGGGGCAGGCTTCGATGCTTTCTTT.